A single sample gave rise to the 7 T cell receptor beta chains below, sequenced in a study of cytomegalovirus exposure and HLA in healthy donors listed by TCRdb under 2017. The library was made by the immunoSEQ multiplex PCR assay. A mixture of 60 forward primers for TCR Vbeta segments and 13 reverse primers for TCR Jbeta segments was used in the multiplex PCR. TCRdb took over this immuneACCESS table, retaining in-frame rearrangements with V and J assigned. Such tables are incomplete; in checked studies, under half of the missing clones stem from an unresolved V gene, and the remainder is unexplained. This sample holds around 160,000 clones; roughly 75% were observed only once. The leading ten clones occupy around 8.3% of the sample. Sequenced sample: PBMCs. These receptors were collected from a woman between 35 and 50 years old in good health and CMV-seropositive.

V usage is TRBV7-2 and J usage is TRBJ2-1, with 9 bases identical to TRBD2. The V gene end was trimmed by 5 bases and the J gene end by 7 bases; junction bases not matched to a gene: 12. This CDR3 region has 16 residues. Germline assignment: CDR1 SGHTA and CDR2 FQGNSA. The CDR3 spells CASSQSWTSGGNEQFF. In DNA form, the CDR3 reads TGTGCCAGCAGCCAGAGTTGGACCAGCGGGGGGAATGAGCAGTTCTTC.

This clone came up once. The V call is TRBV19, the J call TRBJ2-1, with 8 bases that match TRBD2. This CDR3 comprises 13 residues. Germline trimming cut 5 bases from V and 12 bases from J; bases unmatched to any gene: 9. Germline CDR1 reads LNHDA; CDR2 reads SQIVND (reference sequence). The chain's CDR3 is CASSPEAGESQFF. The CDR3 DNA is TGTGCCAGTAGTCCAGAAGCGGGAGAATCGCAGTTCTTC. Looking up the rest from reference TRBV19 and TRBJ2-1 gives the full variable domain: DGGITQSPKYLFRKEGQNVTLSCEQNLNHDAMYWYRQDPGQGLRLIYYSQIVNDFQKGDIAEGYSVSREKKESFPLTVTSAQKNPTAFYLCASSPEAGESQFFGPGTRLTVL.

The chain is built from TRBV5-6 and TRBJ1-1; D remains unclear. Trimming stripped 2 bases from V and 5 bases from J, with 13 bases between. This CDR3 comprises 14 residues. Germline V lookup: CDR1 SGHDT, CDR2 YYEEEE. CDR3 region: CASSFPTAETEAFF. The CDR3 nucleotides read TGTGCCAGCAGCTTTCCCACAGCAGAAACTGAAGCTTTCTTT. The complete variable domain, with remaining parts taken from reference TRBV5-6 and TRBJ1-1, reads DAGVTQSPTHLIKTRGQQVTLRCSPKSGHDTVSWYQQALGQGPQFIFQYYEEEERQRGNFPDRFSGHQFPNYSSELNVNALLLGDSALYLCASSFPTAETEAFFGQGTRLTVV.

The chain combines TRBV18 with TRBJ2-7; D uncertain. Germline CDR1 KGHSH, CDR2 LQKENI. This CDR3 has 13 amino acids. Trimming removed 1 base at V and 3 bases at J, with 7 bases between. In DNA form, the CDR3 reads TGTGCCAGCTCACCACTCCCGGGCTACGAGCAGTACTTC. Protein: CASSPLPGYEQYF.

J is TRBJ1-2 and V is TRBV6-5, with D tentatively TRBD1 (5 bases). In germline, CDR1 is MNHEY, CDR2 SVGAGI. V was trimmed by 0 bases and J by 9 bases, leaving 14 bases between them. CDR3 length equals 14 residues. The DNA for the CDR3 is TGTGCCAGCAGTTACTCCCGGACAAGGGGTAGCTACACCTTC. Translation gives CASSYSRTRGSYTF.

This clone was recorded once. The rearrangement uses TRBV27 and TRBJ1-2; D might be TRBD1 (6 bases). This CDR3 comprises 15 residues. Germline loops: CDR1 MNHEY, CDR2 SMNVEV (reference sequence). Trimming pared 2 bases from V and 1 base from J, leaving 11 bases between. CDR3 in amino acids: CASSLTRTVNYGYTF. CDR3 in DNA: TGTGCCAGCAGTTTAACCCGGACAGTTAACTATGGCTACACCTTC.

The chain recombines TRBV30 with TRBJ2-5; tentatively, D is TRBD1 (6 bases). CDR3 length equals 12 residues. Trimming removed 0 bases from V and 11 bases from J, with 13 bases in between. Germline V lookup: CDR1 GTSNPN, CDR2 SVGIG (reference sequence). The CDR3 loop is CAWSVSLGTQYF. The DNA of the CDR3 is TGTGCCTGGAGTGTCTCCCTGGGGACACAGTACTTC.